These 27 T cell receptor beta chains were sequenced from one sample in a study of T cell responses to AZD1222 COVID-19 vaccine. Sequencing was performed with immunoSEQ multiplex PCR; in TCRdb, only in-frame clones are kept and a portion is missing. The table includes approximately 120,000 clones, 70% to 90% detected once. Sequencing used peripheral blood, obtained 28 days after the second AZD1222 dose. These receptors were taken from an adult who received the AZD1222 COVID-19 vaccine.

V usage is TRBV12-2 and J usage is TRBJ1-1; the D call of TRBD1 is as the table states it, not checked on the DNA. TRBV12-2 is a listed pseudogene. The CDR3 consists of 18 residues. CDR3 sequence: CASRLAHRENFMNTEAFF. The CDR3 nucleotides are TGTGCAAGTCGCTTAGCGCACAGGGAAAACTTCATGAACACTGAAGCTTTCTTT.

The CDR3, as DNA: TGTGCCAGCAGTTACTTTCGCACGGGGAACACCGGGGAGCTGTTTTTT. Translation gives CASSYFRTGNTGELFF. The chain couples TRBV6-5 to TRBJ2-2; D is unclear. CDR1 is MNHEY, CDR2 SVGAGI, per germline. Trimming left V 1 base short and J 1 base short, with 10 bases between. CDR3 length: 16 amino acids.

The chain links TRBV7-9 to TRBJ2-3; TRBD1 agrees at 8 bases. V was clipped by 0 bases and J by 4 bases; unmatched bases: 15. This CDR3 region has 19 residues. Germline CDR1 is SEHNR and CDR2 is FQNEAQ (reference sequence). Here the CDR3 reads CASSLARRGLNLHPDTQYF. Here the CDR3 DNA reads TGTGCCAGCAGCTTAGCTCGCAGGGGGCTCAACCTCCACCCAGATACGCAGTATTTT.

The CDR3 bases are TGTGCCAGCTCACCATATGCCCTAGGGACAGGAAGCCAAGAGACCCAGTACTTC. This codes for CASSPYALGTGSQETQYF. This chain links TRBV18 with TRBJ2-5; TRBD1 matches at 8 bases. The CDR3 extends over 18 amino acids. Looked up from germline, CDR1 is KGHSH and CDR2 is LQKENI. Germline trimming cut 2 bases from V and 1 base from J; bases unmatched to any gene: 12.

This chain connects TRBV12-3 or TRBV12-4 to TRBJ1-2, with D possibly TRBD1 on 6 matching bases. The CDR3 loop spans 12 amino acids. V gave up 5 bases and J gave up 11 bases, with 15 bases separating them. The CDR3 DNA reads TGTGCCAGCAGTCTGGGTGGGGGCCGGTACACCTTC. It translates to CASSLGGGRYTF.

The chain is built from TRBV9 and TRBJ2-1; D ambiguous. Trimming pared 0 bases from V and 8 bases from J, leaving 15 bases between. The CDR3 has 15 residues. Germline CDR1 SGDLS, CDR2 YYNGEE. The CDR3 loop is CASSVATPRRDEQFF. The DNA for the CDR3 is TGTGCCAGCAGCGTAGCTACACCCCGACGGGATGAGCAGTTCTTC.

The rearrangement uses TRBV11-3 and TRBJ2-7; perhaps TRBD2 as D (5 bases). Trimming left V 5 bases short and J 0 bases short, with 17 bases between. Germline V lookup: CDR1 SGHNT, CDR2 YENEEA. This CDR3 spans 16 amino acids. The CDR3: CASSPPGVMSSYEQYF. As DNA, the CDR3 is TGTGCCAGCAGCCCCCCCGGGGTCATGAGCTCCTACGAGCAGTACTTC.

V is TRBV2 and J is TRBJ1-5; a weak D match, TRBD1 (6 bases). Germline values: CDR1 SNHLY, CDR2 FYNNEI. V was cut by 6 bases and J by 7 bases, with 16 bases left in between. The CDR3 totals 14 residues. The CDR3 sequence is CASRDLDSPQPQHF. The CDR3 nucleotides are TGTGCCAGCAGGGACCTGGACAGCCCACAGCCCCAGCATTTT. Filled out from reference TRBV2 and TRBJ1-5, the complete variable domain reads EPEVTQTPSHQVTQMGQEVILRCVPISNHLYFYWYRQILGQKVEFLVSFYNNEISEKSEIFDDQFSVERPDGSNFTLKIRSTKLEDSAMYFCASRDLDSPQPQHFGDGTRLSIL.

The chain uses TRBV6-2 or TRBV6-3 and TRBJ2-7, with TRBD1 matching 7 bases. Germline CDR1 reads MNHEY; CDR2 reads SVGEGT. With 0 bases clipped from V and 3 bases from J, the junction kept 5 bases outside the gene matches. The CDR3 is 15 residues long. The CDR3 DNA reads TGTGCCAGCAGTTACTCGAGACAGGGCGGCTACGAGCAGTACTTC. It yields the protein CASSYSRQGGYEQYF.

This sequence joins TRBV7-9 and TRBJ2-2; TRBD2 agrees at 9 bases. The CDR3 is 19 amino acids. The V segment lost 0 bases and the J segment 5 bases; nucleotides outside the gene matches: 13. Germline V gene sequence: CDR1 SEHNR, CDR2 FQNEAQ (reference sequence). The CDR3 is CASSLALGGLARETGELFF. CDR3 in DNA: TGTGCCAGCAGCTTAGCGCTAGGAGGACTAGCGAGGGAAACCGGGGAGCTGTTTTTT.

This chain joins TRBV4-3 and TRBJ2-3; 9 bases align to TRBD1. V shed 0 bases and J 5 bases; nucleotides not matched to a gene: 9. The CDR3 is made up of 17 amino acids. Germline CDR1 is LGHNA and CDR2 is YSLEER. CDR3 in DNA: TGCGCCAGCAGCCAAGATTACAGGGACAGGGTTCAAGATACGCAGTATTTT. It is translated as CASSQDYRDRVQDTQYF.

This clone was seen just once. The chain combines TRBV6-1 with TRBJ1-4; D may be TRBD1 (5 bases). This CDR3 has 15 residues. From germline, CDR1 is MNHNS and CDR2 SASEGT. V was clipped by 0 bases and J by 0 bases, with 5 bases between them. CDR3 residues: CASSEAGPTNEKLFF. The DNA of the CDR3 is TGTGCCAGCAGTGAAGCGGGACCAACTAATGAAAAACTGTTTTTT.

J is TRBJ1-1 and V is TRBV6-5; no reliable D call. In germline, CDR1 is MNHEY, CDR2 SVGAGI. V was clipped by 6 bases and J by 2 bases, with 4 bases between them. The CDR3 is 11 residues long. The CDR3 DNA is TGTGCCAGCAGCAGCAACACTGAAGCTTTCTTT. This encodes CASSSNTEAFF.

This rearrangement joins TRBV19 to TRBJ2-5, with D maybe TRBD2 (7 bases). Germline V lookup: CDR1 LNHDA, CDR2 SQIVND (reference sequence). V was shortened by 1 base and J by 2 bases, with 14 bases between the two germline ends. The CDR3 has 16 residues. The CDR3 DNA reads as TGTGCCAGTAGTATAGGGAGGGGGGGATGGCAAGAGACCCAGTACTTC. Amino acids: CASSIGRGGWQETQYF. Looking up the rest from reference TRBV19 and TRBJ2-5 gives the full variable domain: DGGITQSPKYLFRKEGQNVTLSCEQNLNHDAMYWYRQDPGQGLRLIYYSQIVNDFQKGDIAEGYSVSREKKESFPLTVTSAQKNPTAFYLCASSIGRGGWQETQYFGPGTRLLVL.

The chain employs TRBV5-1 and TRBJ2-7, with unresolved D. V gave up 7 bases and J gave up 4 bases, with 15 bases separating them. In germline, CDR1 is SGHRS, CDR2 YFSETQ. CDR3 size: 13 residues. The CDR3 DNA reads TGCGCCAGCCAGCTTGGTTCAGCTTACGAGCAGTACTTC. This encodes CASQLGSAYEQYF.

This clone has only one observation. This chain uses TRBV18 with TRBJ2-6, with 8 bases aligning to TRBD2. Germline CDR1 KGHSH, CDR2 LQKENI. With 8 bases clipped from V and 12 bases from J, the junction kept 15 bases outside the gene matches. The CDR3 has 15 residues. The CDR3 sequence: CASHPPSSGSLVLTF. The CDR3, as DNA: TGTGCCAGCCACCCCCCGTCTAGCGGGTCCCTCGTCCTGACTTTC.

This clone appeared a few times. CDR3 sequence reads: CASSIRYTEAFF. The CDR3 bases are TGTGCCAGTAGTATACGGTACACTGAAGCTTTCTTT. The gene calls are TRBV19 and TRBJ1-1; D remains unclear. The length of the CDR3 is 12 residues. Germline V gene data show CDR1 as LNHDA and CDR2 as SQIVND (reference sequence). The V end was cut by 2 bases, the J end by 3 bases, with 4 bases between. The full variable domain, rest sourced from reference TRBV19 and TRBJ1-1, is DGGITQSPKYLFRKEGQNVTLSCEQNLNHDAMYWYRQDPGQGLRLIYYSQIVNDFQKGDIAEGYSVSREKKESFPLTVTSAQKNPTAFYLCASSIRYTEAFFGQGTRLTVV.

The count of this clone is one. Here the CDR3 reads CASSSTPGTGAGGYTF. The DNA for the CDR3 is TGTGCCAGCAGCTCGACCCCGGGAACAGGGGCGGGCGGCTACACCTTC. V and J are TRBV7-2 and TRBJ1-2; 7 bases are shared with TRBD1. The V gene's germline CDR1 is SGHTA and CDR2 FQGNSA. The V segment lost 4 bases and the J segment 8 bases; nucleotides outside the gene matches: 16. The CDR3 is 16 residues long.

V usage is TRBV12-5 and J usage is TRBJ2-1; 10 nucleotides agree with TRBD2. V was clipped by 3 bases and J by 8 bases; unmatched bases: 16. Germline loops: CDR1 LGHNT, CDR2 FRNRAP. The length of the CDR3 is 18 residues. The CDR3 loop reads CASGLILAGLLPIHEQFF. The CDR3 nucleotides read TGTGCTAGTGGTTTAATACTAGCGGGACTCCTACCTATTCATGAGCAGTTCTTC.

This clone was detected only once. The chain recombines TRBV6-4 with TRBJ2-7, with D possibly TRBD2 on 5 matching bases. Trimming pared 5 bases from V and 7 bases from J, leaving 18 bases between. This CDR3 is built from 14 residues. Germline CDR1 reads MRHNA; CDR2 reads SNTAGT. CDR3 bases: TGTGCCAGCAGTCCACGAAATCCCCCGGGGGAGCAGTACTTC. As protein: CASSPRNPPGEQYF.

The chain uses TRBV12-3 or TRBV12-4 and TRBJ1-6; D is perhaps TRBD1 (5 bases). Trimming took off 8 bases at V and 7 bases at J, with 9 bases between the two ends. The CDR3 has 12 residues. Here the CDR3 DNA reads TGTGCCAGCTCCAGGACAAATTCACCCCTCCACTTT. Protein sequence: CASSRTNSPLHF.

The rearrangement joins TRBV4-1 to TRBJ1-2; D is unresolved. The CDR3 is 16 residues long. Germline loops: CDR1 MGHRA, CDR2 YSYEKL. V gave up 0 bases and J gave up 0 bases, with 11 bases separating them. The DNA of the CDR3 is TGCGCCAGCAGCCAAGAGAGGGTATCAGCTAACTATGGCTACACCTTC. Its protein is CASSQERVSANYGYTF.

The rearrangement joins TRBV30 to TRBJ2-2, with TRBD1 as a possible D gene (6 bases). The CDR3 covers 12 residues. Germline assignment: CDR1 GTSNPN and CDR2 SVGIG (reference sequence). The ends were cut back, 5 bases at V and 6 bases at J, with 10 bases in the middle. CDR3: CAWGQRSGELFF. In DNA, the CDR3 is TGTGCCTGGGGACAGAGGTCCGGGGAGCTGTTTTTT.

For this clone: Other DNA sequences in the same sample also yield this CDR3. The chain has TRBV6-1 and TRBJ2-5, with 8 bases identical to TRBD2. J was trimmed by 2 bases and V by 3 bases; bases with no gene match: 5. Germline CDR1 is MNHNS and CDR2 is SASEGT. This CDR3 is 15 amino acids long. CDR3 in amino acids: CASSDPSGSQETQYF. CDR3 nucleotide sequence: TGTGCCAGCAGTGACCCTAGCGGGTCGCAAGAGACCCAGTACTTC.

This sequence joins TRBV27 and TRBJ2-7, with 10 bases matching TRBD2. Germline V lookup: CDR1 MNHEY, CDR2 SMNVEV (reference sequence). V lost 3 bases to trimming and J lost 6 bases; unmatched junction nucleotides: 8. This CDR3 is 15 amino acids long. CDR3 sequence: CASSFGGLARGEQYF. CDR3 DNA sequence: TGTGCCAGCAGTTTCGGGGGACTAGCGAGAGGCGAGCAGTACTTC.

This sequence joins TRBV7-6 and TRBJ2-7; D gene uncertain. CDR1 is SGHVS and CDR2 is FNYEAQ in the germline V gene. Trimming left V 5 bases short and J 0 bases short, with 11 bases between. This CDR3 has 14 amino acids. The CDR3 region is CASSEASSSYEQYF. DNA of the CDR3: TGTGCCAGCAGCGAAGCTTCGAGCTCCTACGAGCAGTACTTC. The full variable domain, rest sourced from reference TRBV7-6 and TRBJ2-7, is GAGVSQSPRYKVTKRGQDVALRCDPISGHVSLYWYRQALGQGPEFLTYFNYEAQQDKSGLPNDRFSAERPEGSISTLTIQRTEQRDSAMYRCASSEASSSYEQYFGPGTRLTVT.

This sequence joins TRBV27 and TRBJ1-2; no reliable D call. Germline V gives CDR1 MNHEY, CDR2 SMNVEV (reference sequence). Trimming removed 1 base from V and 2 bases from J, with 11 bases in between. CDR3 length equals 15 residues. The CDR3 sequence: CASSLYGGLNYGYTF. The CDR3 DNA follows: TGTGCCAGCAGTTTATATGGCGGACTGAACTATGGCTACACCTTC.